These 32 T cell receptor beta chains came from one sample sequenced in a study of cytomegalovirus exposure and HLA in healthy donors. The PCR contained 60 Vbeta and 13 Jbeta primers. Clones were sequenced by immunoSEQ multiplex PCR, and TCRdb holds only the in-frame ones, with some missing. The sample has 65,000 or so clones, 55% to 65% seen once; the top ten hold 2.8%. Input material: PBMCs. These receptors originate from a man aged 25 to 40 in good health and CMV-seronegative.

V is TRBV4-2 and J is TRBJ1-2, with D hard to call. Germline assignment: CDR1 LGHNA and CDR2 YNFKEQ. This CDR3 region has 16 residues. V gave up 0 bases and J gave up 6 bases, with 17 bases separating them. In nucleotides, the CDR3 is TGTGCCAGCAGCCAAGAGGGAGGGTTGGGCATTGATGGCTACACCTTC. It codes for CASSQEGGLGIDGYTF.

This clone was seen a few times. This rearrangement joins TRBV6-1 to TRBJ2-1; TRBD2 matches 7 bases. CDR1 is MNHNS, CDR2 SASEGT, per germline. The CDR3 consists of 13 residues. Trimming took 0 bases from V and 9 from J; bases not matched to a gene: 2. The CDR3 sequence is CASSEAGGSEQFF. CDR3 nucleotide sequence: TGTGCCAGCAGTGAAGCGGGGGGGTCTGAGCAGTTCTTC.

The chain recombines TRBV6-5 with TRBJ1-2; possibly TRBD1 for D (6 bases). The CDR3 has 14 amino acids. In germline, CDR1 is MNHEY, CDR2 SVGAGI. The V gene lost 2 bases and the J gene lost 8 bases, with 15 bases spanning the gap. The CDR3 bases are TGTGCCAGCAGTTACGCCGCAGGGGCCGGCGGCTACACCTTC. Residues: CASSYAAGAGGYTF.

The V gene is TRBV13, the J gene TRBJ2-7, with 8 bases aligning to TRBD1. CDR3 length: 20 amino acids. From germline, CDR1 is PRHDT and CDR2 FYEKMQ (reference sequence). Unmatched junction bases numbered 21, after V lost 5 bases and J lost 0 bases. CDR3 sequence: CASSPWGTGRGSFSSYEQYF. The CDR3 DNA follows: TGTGCCAGCAGCCCCTGGGGGACAGGCAGGGGGTCTTTTAGCTCCTACGAGCAGTACTTC.

This clone has just a few counts. The chain employs TRBV27 and TRBJ1-4; D possibly corresponds to TRBD1 (6 bases). Per the germline V gene, CDR1 is MNHEY and CDR2 is SMNVEV (reference sequence). V dropped 2 bases and J dropped 8 bases, with 6 bases sitting between them. This CDR3 is built from 12 residues. Written as DNA, the CDR3 is TGTGCCAGCAGTTTAGGGGGCGAAAAACTGTTTTTT. It encodes CASSLGGEKLFF.

The chain links TRBV7-2 to TRBJ2-7; 10 nucleotides line up with TRBD2. J was trimmed by 2 bases and V by 7 bases; bases with no gene match: 8. This CDR3 is 15 amino acids long. Germline CDR1 and CDR2: SGHTA and FQGNSA. In DNA, the CDR3 is TGTGCCAGCACCATTAGCGGGGGGCCCGCCTACGAGCAGTACTTC. Amino acids: CASTISGGPAYEQYF.

The chain has TRBV27 and TRBJ1-1; possible D gene TRBD1, 5 bases. V lost 2 bases and J 4 bases, leaving 5 bases between the germline ends. CDR1 and CDR2 (germline): MNHEY, SMNVEV (reference sequence). This CDR3 is built from 12 residues. Here the CDR3 reads CASSLQGTEAFF. In DNA form, the CDR3 reads TGTGCCAGCAGTTTACAGGGCACTGAAGCTTTCTTT.

This rearrangement joins TRBV7-2 to TRBJ2-5, with 10 positions matching TRBD2. Germline V gene sequence: CDR1 SGHTA, CDR2 FQGNSA. The CDR3 spans 16 residues. Germline trimming cut 0 bases from V and 5 bases from J; bases unmatched to any gene: 6. The CDR3: CASSLAQAGGLETQYF. DNA for the CDR3: TGTGCCAGCAGCTTAGCCCAAGCGGGGGGGCTGGAGACCCAGTACTTC.

The V gene is TRBV5-6, the J gene TRBJ1-4; unclear D gene. The V end was cut by 0 bases, the J end by 4 bases, with 7 bases between. The CDR3 sequence is 14 residues long. Germline CDR1 SGHDT, CDR2 YYEEEE. CDR3 DNA: TGTGCCAGCAGCTTGGCCGGGTTTAATGAAAAACTGTTTTTT. Its protein is CASSLAGFNEKLFF.

V is TRBV14 and J is TRBJ2-5; 9 bases align to TRBD1. There are 16 residues in the CDR3. V lost 4 bases and J lost 4; bases outside the gene matches: 10. Germline lookup yields CDR1 SGHDN and CDR2 FVKESK. CDR3 nucleotides: TGTGCCAGCAGCCTGACTCGGACAGGGGTTAGAGAGACCCAGTACTTC. It specifies CASSLTRTGVRETQYF.

The V call is TRBV6-5, the J call TRBJ1-5; 8 nucleotides agree with TRBD1. Trimming cost V 2 bases and J 9 bases; bases outside gene matches: 3. This CDR3 is built from 13 residues. Germline-derived CDR1 and CDR2 are MNHEY and SVGAGI. Here the CDR3 reads CASSYGQGAPQHF. CDR3 DNA sequence: TGTGCCAGCAGTTACGGACAGGGAGCGCCCCAGCATTTT.

V usage is TRBV7-2 and J usage is TRBJ2-3; a possible D gene is TRBD2 (6 bases). There are 11 residues in the CDR3. V was trimmed by 3 bases and J by 9 bases, leaving 7 bases between them. Germline V lookup: CDR1 SGHTA, CDR2 FQGNSA. The CDR3 DNA is TGTGCCAGCAGCTTTGGGGGGACGCAGTATTTT. It is translated as CASSFGGTQYF. Full variable domain (rest looked up from reference TRBV7-2 and TRBJ2-3): GAGVSQSPSNKVTEKGKDVELRCDPISGHTALYWYRQSLGQGLEFLIYFQGNSAPDKSGLPSDRFSAERTGGSVSTLTIQRTQQEDSAVYLCASSFGGTQYFGPGTRLTVL.

V and J are TRBV2 and TRBJ2-7; TRBD1 might be the D (6 bases). CDR1 and CDR2 from the germline V gene are SNHLY and FYNNEI. The V and J ends lost 4 bases and 6 bases respectively, with 16 bases between them. The CDR3 has 14 residues. CDR3 coding DNA: TGTGCCAGCAGTGGCACAGGGCTAATCTCCGAGCAGTACTTC. Protein sequence: CASSGTGLISEQYF.

This clone appeared a single time. This chain joins TRBV6-1 and TRBJ2-2, with D perhaps matching TRBD1 (6 bases). CDR1 is MNHNS, CDR2 SASEGT, per germline. CDR3 length equals 15 residues. V lost 7 bases, J lost 0 bases, and 12 bases lay in between. The CDR3 DNA reads as TGTGCCAGCACACTGGGACAACCGAACACCGGGGAGCTGTTTTTT. Translated, it gives CASTLGQPNTGELFF.

This chain joins TRBV14 and TRBJ1-4; no definite D call. Germline values: CDR1 SGHDN, CDR2 FVKESK. Trimming pared 4 bases from V and 1 base from J, leaving 10 bases between. This CDR3 contains 15 residues. The CDR3 nucleotides are TGTGCCAGCAGCCGAGGTCAGCGAACTAATGAAAAACTGTTTTTT. Encoded protein: CASSRGQRTNEKLFF.

The chain carries TRBV29-1 and TRBJ2-7, with 8 bases fitting TRBD1. Germline CDR1 reads SQVTM; CDR2 reads ANQGSEA. J lost 4 bases, V lost 4 bases, and 6 bases had no gene match. The CDR3 contains 13 residues. CDR3 in DNA: TGCAGCGTTGCCGCCACAGGGGGATACGAGCAGTACTTC. Translation: CSVAATGGYEQYF.

J is TRBJ1-2 and V is TRBV19; 7 nucleotides align to TRBD1. The V gene end was trimmed by 9 bases and the J gene end by 2 bases; junction bases not matched to a gene: 9. The length of the CDR3 is 14 residues. Germline V lookup: CDR1 LNHDA, CDR2 SQIVND (reference sequence). The CDR3 region is CASQLGTVNYGYTF. In DNA, the CDR3 is TGTGCCAGCCAACTGGGGACAGTGAACTATGGCTACACCTTC.

This clone appeared a few times. V usage is TRBV7-9 and J usage is TRBJ1-1, with 7 nucleotides matching TRBD1. This CDR3 has 12 amino acids. Germline loops: CDR1 SEHNR, CDR2 FQNEAQ (reference sequence). J gave up 5 bases and V 5 bases, and 2 bases lay outside the gene matches. CDR3 residues: CASSPQGTEAFF. The CDR3 bases are TGTGCCAGCAGCCCACAGGGGACTGAAGCTTTCTTT. Drawing the rest from reference TRBV7-9 and TRBJ1-1, the complete variable domain is DTGVSQNPRHKITKRGQNVTFRCDPISEHNRLYWYRQTLGQGPEFLTYFQNEAQLEKSRLLSDRFSAERPKGSFSTLEIQRTEQGDSAMYLCASSPQGTEAFFGQGTRLTVV.

The chain joins TRBV30 to TRBJ2-7; D perhaps matches TRBD2 (6 bases). The CDR3 consists of 12 residues. Germline V lookup: CDR1 GTSNPN, CDR2 SVGIG (reference sequence). V lost 8 bases and J lost 5, with 16 bases in between. As DNA, the CDR3 is TGTGCCCTTCTGGGCGGGGTTAACGAGCAGTACTTC. Translated: CALLGGVNEQYF.

This rearrangement joins TRBV2 to TRBJ2-5; D is perhaps TRBD1 (7 bases). In germline, CDR1 is SNHLY, CDR2 FYNNEI. The CDR3 totals 15 residues. V was pared by 6 bases and J by 2 bases, with 16 bases between. CDR3 coding DNA: TGTGCCAGCAGAGCAGGGGGGACAGCACAAGAGACCCAGTACTTC. This translates into CASRAGGTAQETQYF.

This clone was detected once. CDR3 nucleotide sequence: TGTGCCACCAGTCCGACGGGGTACAATGAGCAGTTCTTC. Translated, it gives CATSPTGYNEQFF. The rearrangement links TRBV15 to TRBJ2-1; tentative D call: TRBD2 (5 bases). This CDR3 is built from 13 residues. The V end was cut by 6 bases, the J end by 4 bases, with 10 bases between. Germline-derived CDR1 and CDR2 are LNHNV and YYDKDF (reference sequence).

The CDR3: CASSPVTGSNQPQHF. The CDR3 region has the DNA TGCGCCAGCAGCCCCGTCACAGGTAGCAATCAGCCCCAGCATTTT. The chain links TRBV5-1 to TRBJ1-5, with D possibly TRBD1 on 5 matching bases. V shed 4 bases and J shed 0 bases, with 11 bases lying between them. The V gene's germline CDR1 is SGHRS and CDR2 YFSETQ. This CDR3 contains 15 residues.

This chain joins TRBV10-3 and TRBJ1-2; perhaps TRBD1 as D (5 bases). CDR3 length: 14 residues. Germline loops: CDR1 ENHRY, CDR2 SYGVKD. Trimming stripped 3 bases from V and 5 bases from J, with 13 bases between. DNA for the CDR3: TGTGCCATCAGTGATACAGGAGTTGGTTATGGCTACACCTTC. Translating it yields CAISDTGVGYGYTF.

This clone was detected a few times. The chain is built from TRBV7-2 and TRBJ2-1; TRBD2 matches at 9 bases. V trimming: 4 bases; J trimming: 3 bases; junction bases outside the gene matches: 4. This CDR3 comprises 15 residues. CDR1 and CDR2 (germline): SGHTA, FQGNSA. As DNA, the CDR3 is TGTGCCAGCAGCTCGCGGGGGGGCCTCTACAATGAGCAGTTCTTC. It yields the protein CASSSRGGLYNEQFF.

As DNA, the CDR3 is TGTGCCAGCACCGACGGGGGGCGGGGGTTCTTC. Protein: CASTDGGRGFF. The rearrangement joins TRBV6-5 to TRBJ2-1, with D possibly being TRBD2 (7 bases). Trimming removed 7 bases from V and 15 bases from J, with 16 bases in between. The CDR3 consists of 11 residues. Germline CDR1 reads MNHEY; CDR2 reads SVGAGI.

The chain links TRBV15 to TRBJ2-7; TRBD2 matches at 8 bases. CDR3 length: 14 residues. The germline V gene has CDR1 LNHNV and CDR2 YYDKDF (reference sequence). V dropped 3 bases and J dropped 6; count of bases not matched to a gene: 7. In DNA, the CDR3 is TGTGCCACCAGCAGCGGCGGGGGGTCGCGCGAGCAGTACTTC. Translated, it gives CATSSGGGSREQYF.

This clone was counted a few times. This chain uses TRBV6-5 with TRBJ2-1, with 8 nucleotides matching TRBD1. This CDR3 spans 15 amino acids. In germline, CDR1 is MNHEY, CDR2 SVGAGI. With V trimmed by 7 bases and J by 3 bases, 8 bases remained unmatched. The CDR3 DNA is TGTGCCAGCACCACCGGGACAGGTGACTACAATGAGCAGTTCTTC. Translated: CASTTGTGDYNEQFF.

The J gene is TRBJ2-7, the V gene TRBV6-5; no definite D call. In germline, CDR1 is MNHEY, CDR2 SVGAGI. The CDR3 is 15 amino acids. The V end lost 6 bases, the J end lost 2 bases, and 17 bases lay between the germline ends. The DNA of the CDR3 is TGTGCCAGCAGATTCTACAAGGAGAATACCTACGAGCAGTACTTC. It yields the protein CASRFYKENTYEQYF.

V and J are TRBV18 and TRBJ1-5; tentative D call: TRBD1 (6 bases). Trimming left V 3 bases short and J 4 bases short, with 13 bases between. The CDR3 covers 15 residues. Germline values: CDR1 KGHSH, CDR2 LQKENI. The CDR3 protein is CASSPGQISNQPQHF. The CDR3 region has the DNA TGTGCCAGCTCACCCGGACAGATATCAAATCAGCCCCAGCATTTT.

V and J are TRBV6-5 and TRBJ2-3, with TRBD2 matching over 7 bases. CDR3 length: 15 residues. Per the germline V gene, CDR1 is MNHEY and CDR2 is SVGAGI. The V gene end was trimmed by 6 bases and the J gene end by 8 bases; junction bases not matched to a gene: 14. The chain's CDR3 is CASRELRGLSPTQYF. DNA for the CDR3: TGTGCCAGCAGGGAACTCCGGGGACTATCCCCTACGCAGTATTTT.

V and J are TRBV30 and TRBJ1-1; D remains ambiguous. The CDR3 is 14 residues long. Germline V gene sequence: CDR1 GTSNPN, CDR2 SVGIG (reference sequence). The V end was cut by 5 bases, the J end by 3 bases, with 16 bases between. CDR3 region: CAWGRGLGDTEAFF. The CDR3, as DNA: TGTGCCTGGGGCCGCGGACTAGGTGACACTGAAGCTTTCTTT.

The chain is built from TRBV7-6 and TRBJ2-7, with TRBD2 matching over 7 bases. The V segment lost 5 bases and the J segment 2 bases; nucleotides outside the gene matches: 6. Germline V gene lookup returns CDR1 SGHVS and CDR2 FNYEAQ. The CDR3 spans 14 residues. CDR3 nucleotide sequence: TGTGCCAGCAGCCTGGGGGGGGGTGCCTACGAGCAGTACTTC. It codes for CASSLGGGAYEQYF.